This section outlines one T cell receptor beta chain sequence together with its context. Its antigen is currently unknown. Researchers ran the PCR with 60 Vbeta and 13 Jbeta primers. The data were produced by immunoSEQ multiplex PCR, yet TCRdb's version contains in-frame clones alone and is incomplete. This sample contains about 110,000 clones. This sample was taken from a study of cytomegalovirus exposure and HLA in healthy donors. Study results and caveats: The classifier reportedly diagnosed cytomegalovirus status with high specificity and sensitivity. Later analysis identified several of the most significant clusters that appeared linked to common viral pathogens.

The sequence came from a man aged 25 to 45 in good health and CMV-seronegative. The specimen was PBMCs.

The chain's CDR3 is CASSFGTSGGNTIYF. In DNA, the CDR3 is TGCGCCAGCAGCTTCGGGACGTCCGGAGGGAACACCATATATTTT. This chain links TRBV5-1 with TRBJ1-3; D might be TRBD1 (5 bases). The CDR3 is 15 residues long. V gave up 2 bases and J gave up 7 bases, with 16 bases separating them. CDR1 is SGHRS and CDR2 is YFSETQ in the germline V gene.